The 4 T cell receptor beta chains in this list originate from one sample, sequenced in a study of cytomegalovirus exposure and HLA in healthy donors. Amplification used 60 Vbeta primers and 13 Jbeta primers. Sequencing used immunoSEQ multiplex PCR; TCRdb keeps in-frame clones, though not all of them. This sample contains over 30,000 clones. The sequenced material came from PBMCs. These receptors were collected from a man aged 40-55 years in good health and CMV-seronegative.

The CDR3 DNA is TGTGCCAGCAGCTTGGGAAAACAGGGATACAATGAGCAGTTCTTC. Translating it yields CASSLGKQGYNEQFF. The rearrangement joins TRBV7-2 to TRBJ2-1, with D perhaps TRBD1 (6 bases). Germline V gene data show CDR1 as SGHTA and CDR2 as FQGNSA. Trimming pared 3 bases from V and 4 bases from J, leaving 13 bases between. The length of the CDR3 is 15 residues. Filled out from reference TRBV7-2 and TRBJ2-1, the complete variable domain reads GAGVSQSPSNKVTEKGKDVELRCDPISGHTALYWYRQSLGQGLEFLIYFQGNSAPDKSGLPSDRFSAERTGGSVSTLTIQRTQQEDSAVYLCASSLGKQGYNEQFFGPGTRLTVL.

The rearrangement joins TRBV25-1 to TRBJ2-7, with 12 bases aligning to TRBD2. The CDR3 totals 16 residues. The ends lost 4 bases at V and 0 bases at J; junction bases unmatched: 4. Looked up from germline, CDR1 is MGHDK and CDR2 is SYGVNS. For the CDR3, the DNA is TGTGCCAGCAGTGCTCGACTAGCGGGAGACTCCTACGAGCAGTACTTC. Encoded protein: CASSARLAGDSYEQYF.

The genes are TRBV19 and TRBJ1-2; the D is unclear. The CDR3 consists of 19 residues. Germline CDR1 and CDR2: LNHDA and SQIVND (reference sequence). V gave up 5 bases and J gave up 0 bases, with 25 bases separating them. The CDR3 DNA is TGTGCCAGTAGTGCGACATCAGGAGGATTCCGTTTTTCTAACTATGGCTACACCTTC. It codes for CASSATSGGFRFSNYGYTF.

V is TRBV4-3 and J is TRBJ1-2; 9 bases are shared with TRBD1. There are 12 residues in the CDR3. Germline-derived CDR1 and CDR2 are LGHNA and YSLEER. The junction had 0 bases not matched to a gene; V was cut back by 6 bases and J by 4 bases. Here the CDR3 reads CASRDRGYGYTF. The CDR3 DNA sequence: TGCGCCAGCAGGGACAGGGGCTATGGCTACACCTTC.